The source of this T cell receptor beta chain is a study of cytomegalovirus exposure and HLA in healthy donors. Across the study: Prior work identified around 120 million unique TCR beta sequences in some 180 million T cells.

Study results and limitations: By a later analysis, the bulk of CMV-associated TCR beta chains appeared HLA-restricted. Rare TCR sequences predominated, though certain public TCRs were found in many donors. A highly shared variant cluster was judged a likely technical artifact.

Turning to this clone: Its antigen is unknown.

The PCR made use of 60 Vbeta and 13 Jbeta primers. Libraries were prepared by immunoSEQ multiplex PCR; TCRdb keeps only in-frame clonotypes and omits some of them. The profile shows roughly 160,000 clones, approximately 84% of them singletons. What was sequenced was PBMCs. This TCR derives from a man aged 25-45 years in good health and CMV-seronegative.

The CDR3 here is CASSLPASGRSTDTQYF. In DNA form, the CDR3 reads TGTGCCAGCAGCTTGCCCGCTAGCGGGAGAAGCACAGATACGCAGTATTTT. The chain couples TRBV11-3 to TRBJ2-3; 10 bases map to TRBD2. Germline assignment: CDR1 SGHNT and CDR2 YENEEA. This CDR3 region has 17 residues. The trim removed 3 bases at V and 0 bases at J, leaving 6 bases unmatched.